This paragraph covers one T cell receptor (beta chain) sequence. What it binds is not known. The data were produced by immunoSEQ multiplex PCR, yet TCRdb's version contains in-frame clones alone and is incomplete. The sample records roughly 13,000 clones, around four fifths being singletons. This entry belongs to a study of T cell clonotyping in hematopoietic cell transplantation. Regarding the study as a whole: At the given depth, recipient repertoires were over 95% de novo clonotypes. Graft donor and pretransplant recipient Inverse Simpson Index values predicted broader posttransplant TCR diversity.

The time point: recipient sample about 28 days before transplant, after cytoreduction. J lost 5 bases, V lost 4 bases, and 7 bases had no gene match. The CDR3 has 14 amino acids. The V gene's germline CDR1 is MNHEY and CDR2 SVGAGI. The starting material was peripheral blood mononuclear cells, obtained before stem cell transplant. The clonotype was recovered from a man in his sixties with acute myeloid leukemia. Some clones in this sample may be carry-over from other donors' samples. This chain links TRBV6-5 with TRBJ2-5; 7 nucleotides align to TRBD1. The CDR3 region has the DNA TGTGCCAGCAGTTCGGACAGGTGGATGGAGACCCAGTACTTC. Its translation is CASSSDRWMETQYF.